The clone carrying this TCR beta chain turned up a few times. The entry originates in a study of blood T cell repertoires in COVID-19. Study details: COVID-19 samples collected from the United States, Italy and Spain covered acute and convalescent phases. From T cells, B-cell-depleted T cells, or PBMCs came the material, which was cDNA or gDNA.

Germline CDR1 MNHEY, CDR2 SVGAGI. Trimming at V came to 4 bases and at J to 3 bases, leaving 8 bases not matched to a gene. The CDR3 is 15 residues long. Assay: immunoSEQ multiplex PCR; the TCRdb copy retains only in-frame clones and omits some. Among under 250,000 clones listed, 88% were seen once. This TCR was sampled from a man aged 50 to 60 with COVID-19, enrolled during active disease. Sequenced sample: peripheral blood. The chain joins TRBV6-5 to TRBJ2-5; 7 nucleotides agree with TRBD1. The CDR3 loop reads CASSSTGVPKETQYF. The CDR3, as DNA: TGTGCCAGCAGTTCCACAGGGGTTCCCAAAGAGACCCAGTACTTC.